The 14 T cell receptor beta chains in this list originate from one sample, sequenced in a study of CD8 T cells in Susac syndrome. RNA totalling about 0.45 to 1 ug underwent reverse transcription with random hexamers. TCRdb redid the calling of the immunoSEQ multiplex PCR reads with MiXCR, one entry per CDR3 protein. Among some 140,000 distinct CDR3 sequences listed, roughly 94% were seen once. The specimen sequenced was CD8+ T cells from PBMCs. These receptors were obtained from a human donor with Susac syndrome.

The rearrangement links TRBV11-2 to TRBJ2-4; D is uncertain. CDR1 and CDR2 from the germline V gene are SGHAT and FQNNGV. The CDR3 is 13 residues long. V was cut by 0 bases and J by 6 bases, with 6 bases left in between. The CDR3 protein is CASSLDGINIQYF. The CDR3 DNA sequence: TGTGCCAGCAGCTTAGATGGGATAAACATTCAGTACTTC.

The rearrangement links TRBV19 to TRBJ2-3; maybe TRBD2 (6 bases). Germline CDR1 LNHDA, CDR2 SQIVND (reference sequence). This CDR3 has 14 amino acids. Trimming removed 8 bases at V and 5 bases at J, with 17 bases between. The CDR3: CASVGGGPEDTQYF. The CDR3 DNA reads as TGTGCCAGTGTAGGTGGAGGGCCGGAAGATACGCAGTATTTT. Variable domain in full (rest from reference TRBV19 and TRBJ2-3): DGGITQSPKYLFRKEGQNVTLSCEQNLNHDAMYWYRQDPGQGLRLIYYSQIVNDFQKGDIAEGYSVSREKKESFPLTVTSAQKNPTAFYLCASVGGGPEDTQYFGPGTRLTVL.

This sequence joins TRBV10-1 and TRBJ2-3; a possible D gene is TRBD1 (6 bases). In germline, CDR1 is WNHNN, CDR2 SYGVQD (reference sequence). Deletions cut 4 bases from V and 2 bases from J, with 10 bases between. This CDR3 has 14 amino acids. The CDR3 region is CASSAWGPTDTQYF. The CDR3 coding sequence is TGCGCCAGCAGTGCTTGGGGGCCCACAGATACGCAGTATTTT.

This chain connects TRBV5-1 to TRBJ1-2, with D possibly being TRBD1 (6 bases). Germline CDR1 and CDR2: SGHRS and YFSETQ. The CDR3 covers 14 residues. V was clipped by 4 bases and J by 8 bases, with 18 bases between them. The CDR3 region has the DNA TGCGCCAGCAGCCCCTTAACAGGGAAGGAAGGCTACACCTTC. It yields the protein CASSPLTGKEGYTF. Supplemented by reference TRBV5-1 and TRBJ1-2, the full variable domain reads KAGVTQTPRYLIKTRGQQVTLSCSPISGHRSVSWYQQTPGQGLQFLFEYFSETQRNKGNFPGRFSGRQFSNSRSEMNVSTLELGDSALYLCASSPLTGKEGYTFGSGTRLTVV.

The rearrangement links TRBV28 to TRBJ2-5; 8 positions match TRBD2. This CDR3 contains 14 residues. J was trimmed by 5 bases and V by 5 bases; bases with no gene match: 7. Germline loops: CDR1 MDHEN, CDR2 SYDVKM. Written as DNA, the CDR3 is TGTGCCAGCAGTAAAATTACGGGAGGGGAGACCCAGTACTTC. Its translation: CASSKITGGETQYF.

The rearrangement links TRBV27 to TRBJ2-2, with no clear D. CDR3 length: 12 amino acids. The V end lost 5 bases, the J end lost 3 bases, and 4 bases lay between the germline ends. CDR1 is MNHEY, CDR2 SMNVEV, per germline (reference sequence). The CDR3 region is CASSPYTGELFF. The CDR3 nucleotides are TGTGCCAGCAGTCCCTACACCGGGGAGCTGTTTTTT.

V usage is TRBV7-9 and J usage is TRBJ2-4; a weak D match, TRBD1 (5 bases). This CDR3 comprises 16 residues. The V gene lost 6 bases and the J gene lost 8 bases, with 23 bases spanning the gap. Per the germline V gene, CDR1 is SEHNR and CDR2 is FQNEAQ (reference sequence). The CDR3 coding sequence is TGTGCCAGCAGATCATCAGAAGGGCAGGGTGGGGACATTCAGTACTTC. Its protein is CASRSSEGQGGDIQYF.

The chain is built from TRBV7-9 and TRBJ1-2; no reliable D call. In germline, CDR1 is SEHNR, CDR2 FQNEAQ (reference sequence). V gave up 2 bases and J gave up 13 bases, with 11 bases separating them. CDR3 size: 11 residues. CDR3 sequence: CASSLRPDSTF. The CDR3 nucleotides read TGTGCCAGCAGCTTAAGGCCGGATTCCACCTTC. The entire variable domain, with the rest obtained from reference TRBV7-9 and TRBJ1-2, is as follows: DTGVSQNPRHKITKRGQNVTFRCDPISEHNRLYWYRQTLGQGPEFLTYFQNEAQLEKSRLLSDRFSAERPKGSFSTLEIQRTEQGDSAMYLCASSLRPDSTFGSGTRLTVV.

The chain joins TRBV11-2 to TRBJ2-7; unclear D gene. The CDR3 runs to 15 residues. Germline-derived CDR1 and CDR2 are SGHAT and FQNNGV. Trimming shortened V by 2 bases and J by 1 base, and 12 bases separated the two germline ends. The CDR3 loop reads CASSLLASISYEQYF. CDR3 DNA sequence: TGTGCCAGCAGCTTATTGGCCTCGATATCCTACGAGCAGTACTTC.

In its sample, this clonotype was seen a few times. The chain is built from TRBV29-1 and TRBJ1-2, with D unclear. Deletions cut 7 bases from V and 3 bases from J, with 9 bases between. The germline gives CDR1 SQVTM, CDR2 ANQGSEA. The CDR3 extends over 11 amino acids. The CDR3 sequence: CSADGDYGYTF. The CDR3 bases are TGCAGCGCTGACGGGGACTATGGCTACACCTTC.

This clonotype was observed a single time. This chain joins TRBV7-9 and TRBJ2-5, with 9 bases fitting TRBD2. Germline CDR1 is SEHNR and CDR2 is FQNEAQ (reference sequence). The CDR3 is 17 residues long. Trimming took 3 bases from V and 1 from J; bases not matched to a gene: 9. The CDR3, as DNA: TGTGCCAGCAGCTTTGGTCGCACTAGCGGGCCCCAAGAGACCCAGTACTTC. Translated, it gives CASSFGRTSGPQETQYF.

The rearrangement uses TRBV7-9 and TRBJ2-5; TRBD2 agrees at 7 bases. CDR1 and CDR2 from the germline V gene are SEHNR and FQNEAQ (reference sequence). The CDR3 is 15 amino acids. The ends lost 5 bases at V and 1 base at J; junction bases unmatched: 7. CDR3: CASSIVGLTQETQYF. The CDR3 region has the DNA TGTGCCAGCAGCATAGTGGGACTAACCCAAGAGACCCAGTACTTC.

This chain joins TRBV7-9 and TRBJ2-1; D ambiguous. CDR1 is SEHNR and CDR2 is FQNEAQ in the germline V gene (reference sequence). The germline V and J ends were trimmed by 5 bases and 7 bases, with 12 bases remaining between them. The CDR3 contains 13 residues. This CDR3 reads CASSPPWPNEQFF. CDR3 DNA: TGTGCCAGCAGCCCCCCTTGGCCTAATGAGCAGTTCTTC.

The rearrangement joins TRBV15 to TRBJ2-7, with 10 bases lining up with TRBD2. The CDR3 is 12 amino acids. Germline-derived CDR1 and CDR2 are LNHNV and YYDKDF (reference sequence). The V segment lost 8 bases and the J segment 7 bases; nucleotides outside the gene matches: 5. In nucleotides, the CDR3 is TGTGCCACCGCGCTAGCGGGAGAAGAGCAGTACTTC. Protein product: CATALAGEEQYF.